The source of this T cell receptor beta chain is a study of TIL therapy for anti-PD-1-resistant metastatic lung cancer (dated by TCRdb to the early 2020s). Some background on the complete study: Tumors were harvested prior to any PD-1/PD-L1 blockade, after which nivolumab was administered to patients, and lymphodepletion, expanded TIL infusion and IL-2 were given to patients who progressed. A median non-synonymous tumor mutation burden of roughly 1.4 mutations per megabase was determined across the cohort by whole-exome sequencing. Most of the cohort had lung adenocarcinoma, including a few EGFR-mutant tumors and two ALK-rearranged tumors, and half of the patients were either current or former smokers. Enrolled patients had a median age of roughly 50 years (range about 35-85) and a median tumor PD-L1 proportion score of about 5.9%. T cell receptor beta sequencing of tumor and peripheral blood was used to follow clonotypes across the tumor, the expanded TIL product and serial blood samples. Overall study results and their limits: The study protocol defined all tumor marker inferences as exploratory. Infused TIL clonotypes partially replaced the baseline peripheral repertoire then decayed over months, with no apparent association between persistence and response. Generalizability was limited because the cohort was highly selected, with more treatment-naive, never-smoker and oncogene-addicted patients included than is typical.

TCR beta CDR3 regions were amplified from genomic DNA by bias-controlled multiplex PCR with the immunoSEQ v3 hsTCRB kit. An Illumina NextSeq 500 was used to sequence the TCR libraries, reaching some 2 million read pairs at survey level or roughly 5-6.5 million at deep level. The paper's data handling went like this. V, D and J genes were assigned, non-productive sequences were removed, and clonality was reported by immunoSEQ Analyzer software. Repertoires were compared by productive Simpson clonality and by the Morisita overlap index of productive TRB rearrangements between infused TIL and blood. For each clone in blood, the absolute clonotype count was estimated by multiplying the lymphocyte count by the CD3+ fraction and by the clone's productive frequency. TCRdb carries this immuneACCESS record with in-frame sequences only. Its versions omit some clonotypes, under half of them owing to an unresolved V gene in the studies checked, with the rest unexplained. That table supplies the V and J calls and clone size; D and trimming were determined from the DNA. The sample contains roughly 57,000 clones, roughly 77% of them found a single time. The top ten clonotypes cover just under 3% of the sample.

Interpreted using the paper, the time point label stands for: pre-treatment sample, taken before nivolumab and TIL therapy. A phase I trial run at two centers enrolled adults with stage 4 NSCLC between October 2017 and 2020. Samples came from a single-arm, open-label phase I trial of tumor-infiltrating lymphocyte therapy with nivolumab in advanced non-small cell lung cancer. Blood mononuclear cells were isolated from EDTA tubes by Ficoll gradient and were snap-frozen as pellets, and DNA was extracted with a Qiagen mini-prep kit. CDR1 and CDR2 were assigned from the germline V gene (reference sequence) as GTSNPN and SVGIG. Relative to germline, V is missing 4 bases and J is missing 5 bases, with 11 bases of the junction outside any gene match. CDR3 length: 15 amino acids, cysteine to phenylalanine. CDR3 DNA is the only sequence kept; it has 45 bases, read in frame from the first base. With respect to this clone: What this receptor recognizes is not known. Base qualities are not at hand, and no much larger clone is one base apart.

The starting material was blood, obtained at baseline. The clonotype originates from a person aged 25 to 85 with non-small cell lung cancer. The V gene is TRBV30 and the J gene is TRBJ2-3; 8 bases in the middle match TRBD2. The sequence in DNA is TGTGCCTGGACCCGGCCCGGGGGGGTCGTAGATACGCAGTATTTT. Translated, it gives CAWTRPGGVVDTQYF.